These T cell receptor beta chains were read from a single sample in a study of human T cells and chemical hapten exposure. TCRdb passed the RACE reads through MiXCR, listing each CDR3 protein once. The sample includes about 120,000 distinct CDR3 sequences, roughly 14% of them seen just once. The sequencing used whole blood, collected in connection with sensitization to the hapten diphenylcyclopropenone (DPC). Receptors originate from a woman between 18 and 30 years old with alopecia areata. Some clones in this sample may be carry-over from other donors' samples. Both conserved end residues are part of each CDR3. A D gene is named only where the DNA matches it firmly. Size tells how often a clone was seen (once, few, many) or the class of an expanded clone, and some rows leave it out.

TRBV6-4	.	many	TRBJ1-2	TGTGCCAGCAGTGAGGGGGGGGTCAGCTACACCTTC	CASSEGGVSYTF
TRBV6-1	.	many	TRBJ1-1	TGTGCCAGCAGTGATGTAAGGACTGAAGCTTTCTTT	CASSDVRTEAFF
TRBV20-1	TRBD2	many	TRBJ2-3	TGCAGTGCTAGGGTAGCGGGGACCGACGGTACGCAGTATTTT	CSARVAGTDGTQYF
TRBV25-1	.	.	TRBJ2-5	TGTGCCAGCCTACAAGAGACCCAGTACTTC	CASLQETQYF
TRBV25-1	.	.	TRBJ1-5	TGTGCCAGCAGTGCGGCAGGAGGGGCAAGCAATCAGCCCCAGCATTTT	CASSAAGGASNQPQHF
TRBV5-1	TRBD2	.	TRBJ2-5	TGCGCCAGCAGTCTGGACCTAGCGGGGGGAGGAGAGACCCAGTACTTC	CASSLDLAGGGETQYF
TRBV20-1	TRBD2	few	TRBJ2-1	TGCAGTGCTAGAGATGCGGGGGGCCCCTACAATGAGCAGTTCTTC	CSARDAGGPYNEQFF
TRBV28	.	few	TRBJ1-1	TGTGCCAGCAGTCAACAGGGTTTTGGGAATGCTGAAGCTTTCTTT	CASSQQGFGNAEAFF
TRBV2	.	.	TRBJ2-7	TGTGCCAGCAGTGGGGGAAGGCCCCAAGGCGAGCAGTACTTC	CASSGGRPQGEQYF
TRBV20-1	.	many	TRBJ2-7	TGCAGTGCTAGAGATGGGGGACCCTCCTACGAGCAGTACTTC	CSARDGGPSYEQYF
TRBV6-5	TRBD1	.	TRBJ2-7	TGTGCCAGCAGCCGACACAGGGGCGAGCAGTACTTC	CASSRHRGEQYF
TRBV12-3/TRBV12-4	.	many	TRBJ2-3	TGTGCCAGCAGCGGGGCTGGTCGTTGGGGCGGATTCACAGATACGCAGTATTTT	CASSGAGRWGGFTDTQYF
TRBV7-6	.	many	TRBJ2-3	TGTGCCAGCAGCTCTACCGGGACACGGGTCGTATTT	CASSSTGTRVVF
TRBV13	.	many	TRBJ2-4	TGTGCCAGCAGCGTAGGTAGCCCAAACATTCAGTACTTC	CASSVGSPNIQYF
TRBV5-6	.	.	TRBJ1-6	TGTGCCAGCAGCTTAGACGAAAGTCGTCGGAATTCACCCCTCCACTTT	CASSLDESRRNSPLHF
TRBV20-1	TRBD1	few	TRBJ2-2	TGCAGTGCTAGAGCCGAGCACAGGGGGCTACGCACCGGGGAGCTGTTTTTT	CSARAEHRGLRTGELFF
TRBV20-1	.	few	TRBJ2-7	TGCAGTGCCGGGAACTACGAGCAGTACTTC	CSAGNYEQYF
TRBV20-1	TRBD1	few	TRBJ1-5	TGCAGTTTGGACAGGGGGACAGCTCAGCCCCAGCATTTT	CSLDRGTAQPQHF
TRBV19	.	few	TRBJ2-7	TGTGCCAGTAGTCCCAATGGCCGGTACTACGAGCAGTACTTC	CASSPNGRYYEQYF
TRBV6-5	TRBD2	few	TRBJ2-2	TGTGCCAGCTCCCGAGTGGCTAGCGGGGGGCGGACCGGGGAGCTGTTTTTT	CASSRVASGGRTGELFF
TRBV30	.	few	TRBJ2-2	TGTGCCTGGAGTCTCGTGAGAAACACCGGGGAGCTGTTTTTT	CAWSLVRNTGELFF
TRBV28	.	.	TRBJ2-3	TGTGCCAGCAGTTTCACAGATACGCAGAATTTT	CASSFTDTQNF
TRBV5-4	TRBD1	few	TRBJ1-2	TGTGCCAGCAGCTTGGTGGGACAGGGGCCCTATGGCTACACCTTC	CASSLVGQGPYGYTF
TRBV12-3/TRBV12-4	TRBD1	few	TRBJ1-1	TGTGCCAGCAGGACAGGGGGCTCAACCGAAGCTTTCTTT	CASRTGGSTEAFF
TRBV2	.	.	TRBJ1-2	TGTGCCAGCATCCCGAATCGATTTAACTATGGCTACACCTTC	CASIPNRFNYGYTF
TRBV5-5	.	few	TRBJ2-1	TGTGCCAGCAGCTTGGCCTTAAGCCCTAGCTCCTACAATGAGCAGTTCTTC	CASSLALSPSSYNEQFF
TRBV2	TRBD1	few	TRBJ2-3	TGTGCCAGGACTGACCGGGACAGGGTCGATGATACGCAGTATTTT	CARTDRDRVDDTQYF
TRBV12-3/TRBV12-4	.	few	TRBJ1-1	TGTGCCAGCACCCCCGGGGAGTATACTGAAGCTTTCTTT	CASTPGEYTEAFF
TRBV6-2/TRBV6-3	.	.	TRBJ2-7	TGTGCCAGCAGCCCTCTCGACAGGAGCTACGAGCAGTACTTC	CASSPLDRSYEQYF
TRBV10-3	.	.	TRBJ1-3	TGTGCCATCAGTGAGCGGGGGGAGATCTCCACCATATATTTT	CAISERGEISTIYF
TRBV25-1	.	.	TRBJ2-5	TGTGCCAGCAGTGAATTATTTGGGGTCGAGACCCAGTACTTC	CASSELFGVETQYF
TRBV4-3	.	.	TRBJ1-3	TGCGCCAGCAGCCAAGATCCCCCGGGAACGCCTGGAAACACCATATATTTT	CASSQDPPGTPGNTIYF
TRBV3-1	.	few	TRBJ2-1	TGTGCCAGCAGCCAACCGGGACTTACGTACAATGAGCAGTTCTTC	CASSQPGLTYNEQFF
TRBV29-1	.	few	TRBJ2-7	TGCAGCGTTGAGATGGGGGCAAGGGGAACCTACGAGCAGTACTTC	CSVEMGARGTYEQYF
TRBV20-1	TRBD1	.	TRBJ2-7	TGCAGTGCTCAAGCACAGGGGGCAATACGGTCGCAGTACTTC	CSAQAQGAIRSQYF
TRBV6-2/TRBV6-3	.	.	TRBJ2-7	TGTGCCAGCAGTTACGCTCCCGGACGGGGAGGTGGGCAGTACTTC	CASSYAPGRGGGQYF
TRBV2	.	many	TRBJ2-7	TGTGCCAGCAGCTACTCCAGCGGGCTAAGTTCCTACGAGCAGTACTTC	CASSYSSGLSSYEQYF
TRBV12-3/TRBV12-4	.	many	TRBJ1-1	TGTGCCAGCAGTTTGTGGGGCACTGAAGCTTTCTTT	CASSLWGTEAFF
TRBV19	.	.	TRBJ1-4	TGTGCCAGTGGGGACCGACTTAATGAAAAACTGTTTTTT	CASGDRLNEKLFF
TRBV3-1	TRBD2	few	TRBJ2-1	TGTGCCAGCAGCCATCCCTCGGGACTAGCGGGGGGCTCTAATGAGCAGTTCTTC	CASSHPSGLAGGSNEQFF
TRBV6-5	.	.	TRBJ1-2	TGTGCCAGCAGTTACATCGGACGAAAGGCTAACTATGGCTACACCTTC	CASSYIGRKANYGYTF